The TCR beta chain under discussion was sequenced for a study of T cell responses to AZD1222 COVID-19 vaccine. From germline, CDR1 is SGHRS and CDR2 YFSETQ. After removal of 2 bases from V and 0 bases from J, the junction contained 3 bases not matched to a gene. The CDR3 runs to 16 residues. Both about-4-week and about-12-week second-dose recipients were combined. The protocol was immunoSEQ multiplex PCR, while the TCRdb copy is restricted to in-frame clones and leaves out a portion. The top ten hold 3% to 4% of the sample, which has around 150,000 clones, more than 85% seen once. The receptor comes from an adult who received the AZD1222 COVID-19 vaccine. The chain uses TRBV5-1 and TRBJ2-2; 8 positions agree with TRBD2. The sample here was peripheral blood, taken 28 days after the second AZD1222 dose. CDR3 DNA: TGCGCCAGCAGCTTCACACTAGCGGCGAACACCGGGGAGCTGTTTTTT. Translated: CASSFTLAANTGELFF.